The 5 T cell receptor beta chains presented below share a single source sample, sequenced in a study of human thymus T cells. Corrective cardiac operations yielded the resected thymus tissue. Method: immunoSEQ multiplex PCR; TCRdb's copy keeps in-frame clones and lacks some. The sample gives about 78,000 clones, 90% to 98% of which show up once; 0.025% to 0.035% is in the top ten. Sequencing was performed on thymus tissue. Source of these receptors: a boy under two years old with a congenital heart defect but otherwise immunologically healthy.

This clone was picked up one time. This chain links TRBV4-3 with TRBJ2-3, with D possibly being TRBD2 (5 bases). Between the trimmed V and J ends, which lost 0 bases and 4 bases, there was a span of 11 bases. The CDR3 has 15 residues. Germline V gives CDR1 LGHNA, CDR2 YSLEER. This CDR3 is CASSQDSIASDTQYF. CDR3 bases: TGCGCCAGCAGCCAAGATAGCATAGCGTCAGATACGCAGTATTTT.

The genes are TRBV6-4 and TRBJ1-1; D unclear. Trimming removed 4 bases from V and 1 base from J, with 7 bases in between. CDR1 is MRHNA, CDR2 SNTAGT, per germline. This CDR3 region has 13 residues. CDR3 amino acids: CASSARGNTEAFF. DNA of the CDR3: TGTGCCAGCAGTGCCAGAGGGAACACTGAAGCTTTCTTT.

With respect to this clone: One end of the junction is discordant with germline, which a read error may explain. The rearrangement links TRBV28 to TRBJ2-7; the D gene is possibly TRBD2 (6 bases). The germline CDR1 and CDR2 sequences are MDHEN and SYDVKM. This CDR3 has 14 amino acids. This CDR3 reads CASRGTGLWDDQYF. CDR3 bases: TGTGCCAGCCGGGGGACCGGACTGTGGGACGACCAGTACTTC.

The genes are TRBV28 and TRBJ2-5; TRBD2 matches at 10 bases. Unmatched junction bases numbered 10, after V lost 4 bases and J lost 5 bases. The length of the CDR3 is 16 residues. In germline, CDR1 is MDHEN, CDR2 SYDVKM. CDR3 protein: CASSYRTSGSAETQYF. The DNA of the CDR3 is TGTGCCAGCAGTTACCGGACTAGCGGATCGGCGGAGACCCAGTACTTC.

The V gene is TRBV7-3, the J gene TRBJ2-1; 14 bases map to TRBD2. There are 15 residues in the CDR3. J was trimmed by 7 bases and V by 2 bases; bases with no gene match: 1. Germline V CDR1 and CDR2: SGHTA, FQGTGA. The CDR3 here is CASSLGLAGGNEQFF. As DNA, the CDR3 is TGTGCCAGCAGCTTAGGACTAGCGGGGGGTAATGAGCAGTTCTTC.